A selection of T cell receptor beta chains follows, all from one sample in a study of post-analysis software for immune sequencing data. MiXCR, applied by TCRdb to the PCR reads, yields one record per CDR3 protein. The sample holds roughly 600,000 distinct CDR3 sequences, 40% to 50% seen once. The sample was blood. The receptors derive from a girl aged 5 to 17 with multiple sclerosis. Both conserved end residues are part of each CDR3. The D gene is left open where the match is weak. Clone sizes are given selectively: once, few, many, or a class where the clone is expanded.

>TRBJ2-7|NA|TRBD2|TRBV12-3/TRBV12-4
TGTGCCAGCAGTGCCGGGACTAGCGGGGGGGGCGAGCAGTACTTC
CASSAGTSGGGEQYF
>TRBJ2-4|NA|TRBD2|TRBV4-1
TGCGCCAGCAGCCAAGGCCTAGCGGGGGGGCTTGCCAAAAACATTCAGTACTTC
CASSQGLAGGLAKNIQYF
>TRBJ1-2|NA|NA|TRBV27
TGTGCCAGCAGTCATCAGGGGAATGGCTACACCTTC
CASSHQGNGYTF
>TRBJ2-2|few|TRBD2|TRBV30
TGTGCCTGGAGTGTACCGGGGGGGCACACCGGGGAGCTGTTTTTT
CAWSVPGGHTGELFF
>TRBJ1-5|few|NA|TRBV4-1
TGCGCCAGCAGCCAGATACAGGGACGCAATCAGCCCCAGCATTTT
CASSQIQGRNQPQHF
>TRBJ2-1|few|TRBD1|TRBV11-2
TGTGCCAGCAGCTCCAGGACAGGGTATAATGAGCAGTTCTTC
CASSSRTGYNEQFF
>TRBJ2-1|NA|TRBD2|TRBV9
TGTGCCAGCAGCGTAGCCAGCGGGAGGGCCGGAGAGCAGTTCTTC
CASSVASGRAGEQFF
>TRBJ1-4|NA|NA|TRBV27
TGTGCCAGCAGTTTGGTGGGGGCATCTAATGAAAAACTGTTTTTT
CASSLVGASNEKLFF
>TRBJ1-4|few|TRBD1|TRBV7-2
TGTGCCAGCAGCTCCTCCGGGACAGGGGGTGAAAAACTGTTTTTT
CASSSSGTGGEKLFF
>TRBJ2-1|NA|NA|TRBV9
TGTGCCAGCGGCGGCGGGGCCTACAATGAGCAGTTCTTC
CASGGGAYNEQFF
>TRBJ2-5|NA|TRBD2|TRBV6-2/TRBV6-3
TGTGCCAGCAGCTCCGGGGGAGGGAGTGATGAGCAGTACTTC
CASSSGGGSDEQYF
>TRBJ1-5|once|TRBD1|TRBV6-6
TGTGCCAGCAGCCTCGACAGGGTGGCCAATCACCCCCAGCATTTT
CASSLDRVANHPQHF
>TRBJ1-2|NA|NA|TRBV21-1
TGTGCCAGCAACCCACCCCATCCTTATGGCTACACCTTC
CASNPPHPYGYTF
>TRBJ1-2|NA|NA|TRBV7-9
TGTGCCAGCAGCCCGCGGCACATTCCCTATGGCTACACCTTC
CASSPRHIPYGYTF
>TRBJ2-1|NA|NA|TRBV10-3
TGTGCCATCACGGCCTCAAACTCCTACAATGAGCAGTTCTTC
CAITASNSYNEQFF
>TRBJ2-5|few|NA|TRBV6-5
TGTGCCAGCACCCAGGCGGGACTCTCTTCAGAGACCCAGTACTTC
CASTQAGLSSETQYF
>TRBJ2-3|NA|TRBD2|TRBV7-9
TGTGCCAGCAGCATAGGCCGACTAGCTCCCACAGATACGCAGTATTTT
CASSIGRLAPTDTQYF
>TRBJ1-1|NA|TRBD1|TRBV12-3/TRBV12-4
TGTGCCAGCAGTCGACAGGGCCAGGGGGACACTGTAGCTTTCTTT
CASSRQGQGDTVAFF
>TRBJ2-1|NA|NA|TRBV4-2
TGTGCCAGCAGCCAAGTCGCCGATGAGCAGTTCTTC
CASSQVADEQFF
>TRBJ2-7|few|TRBD2|TRBV12-3/TRBV12-4
TGTGCCAGCAGTTTCATTGGCGGGGGCTACGAGCAGTACTTC
CASSFIGGGYEQYF
>TRBJ2-1|NA|NA|TRBV5-1
TGCGCCAGCAGCTTAAAGGCGGTTCAATACAATGAGCAGTTCTTC
CASSLKAVQYNEQFF
>TRBJ2-1|few|TRBD2|TRBV7-3
TGTGCCAGCAGCTTAACGACTAGCGGGAACAATGAGCAGTTCTTC
CASSLTTSGNNEQFF
>TRBJ2-1|NA|TRBD2|TRBV7-8
TGTGCCAGCAGCTTCCGGACTAGCGGGGATAAGCAGTTCTTC
CASSFRTSGDKQFF
>TRBJ2-2|NA|TRBD1|TRBV5-1
TGCGCCAGCAGCTTTGTCCAGGGGGACACCGGGGAGCTGTTTTTT
CASSFVQGDTGELFF
>TRBJ2-1|few|NA|TRBV20-1
TGCAGTGCTTGGGGGCTCTACAATGAGCAGTTCTTC
CSAWGLYNEQFF
>TRBJ2-5|NA|TRBD2|TRBV20-1
TGCAGTGCTAGATTCGGGGGGGCCGAGACCCAGTACTTC
CSARFGGAETQYF
>TRBJ1-1|NA|TRBD1|TRBV29-1
TGCAGCGCCTTGGACAGGGGGCGCGTGGGCACTGAAGCTTTCTTT
CSALDRGRVGTEAFF
>TRBJ1-1|NA|TRBD1|TRBV5-5
TGTGCCAGCAGCTTGGACCGCAGGGGGTACACTGAAGCTTTCTTT
CASSLDRRGYTEAFF
>TRBJ1-5|NA|TRBD1|TRBV6-6
TGTGCCAGCAGGCCCCCCGGGACAGGGCTGAATCAGCCCCAGCATTTT
CASRPPGTGLNQPQHF
>TRBJ2-5|few|NA|TRBV10-3
TGTGCCATCAGTGATCGAGAGACCCAGTACTTC
CAISDRETQYF
>TRBJ2-2|few|NA|TRBV2
TGTGCCAGCAGTGAAAACGGCGGGATCGGGGAGCTGTTTTTT
CASSENGGIGELFF
>TRBJ2-1|NA|TRBD2|TRBV6-2/TRBV6-3
TGTGCCAGCAGTGATTGGGACTTTGGACTAGGCGGTGGGAATGAGCAGTTCTTC
CASSDWDFGLGGGNEQFF
>TRBJ1-1|few|NA|TRBV10-3
TGTGCCATCAGTGAGTCGGGCGGGCACACTGAAGCTTTCTTT
CAISESGGHTEAFF
>TRBJ2-5|NA|NA|TRBV27
TGTGCCAGCAGTTTACGTGCCGGCTCCAAGGGAGAGACCCAGTACTTC
CASSLRAGSKGETQYF
>TRBJ2-7|NA|TRBD1|TRBV5-1
TGCGCCAGCAGCTTATGTGGGACAGGGACCTACGAGCAGTACTTC
CASSLCGTGTYEQYF
>TRBJ2-3|NA|TRBD2|TRBV5-5
TGTGCCAGCAGCTTAGGGACTAGCGGAGTAGATACGCAGTATTTT
CASSLGTSGVDTQYF
>TRBJ2-5|NA|NA|TRBV4-1
TGCGCCAGCAGCCCCTTGATAGGGCGTCTACGGGAGACCCAGTACTTC
CASSPLIGRLRETQYF
>TRBJ1-6|NA|NA|TRBV3-1
TGTGCCAGCAGCCAAGTCCTCCGCAGGGGTAATTCACCCCTCCACTTT
CASSQVLRRGNSPLHF
>TRBJ2-7|few|NA|TRBV6-5
TGTGCCAGCAGTTACCGCTCCGAGCAGTACTTC
CASSYRSEQYF
>TRBJ2-6|many|TRBD2|TRBV3-1
TGTGCCAGCCGCACGGGAGGGTCTAGCTCTGGGGCCAACGTCCTGACTTTC
CASRTGGSSSGANVLTF